A selection of T cell receptor beta chains follows, all from one sample in a study of graft-versus-host responses after intestinal transplantation. Produced via immunoSEQ multiplex PCR; TCRdb's table is partial and in-frame only. The sample holds tens of thousands of clones, 89% seen once. Their recognized antigens are unknown. The sample in question was unstimulated CD8+ T cells sorted from spleen or lymph node cells, obtained before intestinal transplant. The receptors shown here come from a human donor who received an intestinal transplant. Each CDR3 is given with its conserved first and last residue. D genes are given only for firm matches. Only part of the rows carry a size: once, few, many, or a class if the clone is expanded.

TRBJ2-3 | TRBD2 | . | TRBV28 | TGTGCCAGCTCGGGACGGGGGGCAGATACGCAGTATTTT | CASSGRGADTQYF
TRBJ2-3 | . | . | TRBV6-4 | TGTGCCAGCAGTGCCAGTGGGGCCGCCGCCACAGATACGCAGTATTTT | CASSASGAAATDTQYF
TRBJ1-5 | TRBD1 | . | TRBV7-9 | TGTGCCAGCAGCTTAGGTGGGACAGGGGGTCAGCCCCAGCATTTT | CASSLGGTGGQPQHF
TRBJ1-2 | . | . | TRBV11-2 | TGTGCCAGCAGCTTAGGCCCCCTTGACATAGCTAACTATGGCTACACCTTC | CASSLGPLDIANYGYTF
TRBJ1-5 | TRBD1 | . | TRBV6-5 | TGTGCCAGCAGTTACTCCAGGGGGCCTGAAGGTCCCCAGCATTTT | CASSYSRGPEGPQHF
TRBJ2-1 | . | . | TRBV11-2 | TGTGCCAGCTCTAGGACCCGGGGCGGGGTCGACAATGAGCAGTTCTTC | CASSRTRGGVDNEQFF
TRBJ1-2 | TRBD1 | . | TRBV5-4 | TGTGCCAGCAGCTCGACAGGGGACTATGGCTACACCTTC | CASSSTGDYGYTF
TRBJ1-1 | . | . | TRBV13 | TGTGCCAGCAGCTCCTTGGGCAGGAACACTGAAGCTTTCTTT | CASSSLGRNTEAFF
TRBJ1-5 | TRBD1 | . | TRBV19 | TGTGCCAGTAGCCCTTACAGGGGTGATCAGCCCCAGCATTTT | CASSPYRGDQPQHF
TRBJ1-6 | . | once | TRBV27 | TGTGCCAGCAGTTGTTTCAGATGCTCCTATAATTCACCCCTCCACTTT | CASSCFRCSYNSPLHF
TRBJ2-1 | TRBD2 | . | TRBV7-3 | TGTGCCAGCAGCCCAGGCCGGGGGGATGAGCAGTTCTTC | CASSPGRGDEQFF
TRBJ2-2 | . | . | TRBV27 | TGTGCCAGCAGTCCGCCTTGGGCGGGCGAGATCACCGGGGAGCTGTTTTTT | CASSPPWAGEITGELFF
TRBJ2-1 | TRBD2 | . | TRBV6-5 | TGTGCCAGCAGTTACTCGTGGACTAGCCTTGGCAATGAGCAGTTCTTC | CASSYSWTSLGNEQFF
TRBJ2-7 | . | once | TRBV27 | TGTGCCAGCAGTTTATCCCCCGACAGTTTCCACGAGCAGTACTTC | CASSLSPDSFHEQYF
TRBJ2-1 | TRBD2 | . | TRBV11-2 | TGTGCCAGCAGCTTAGTCGGGACTAGCGGAAATGAGCAGTTCTTC | CASSLVGTSGNEQFF
TRBJ2-7 | TRBD1 | . | TRBV25-1 | TGTGCCAGCACCCCCAGCCCTGGGACAGGCGAAAACTACGAGCAGTACTTC | CASTPSPGTGENYEQYF
TRBJ2-3 | TRBD2 | . | TRBV9 | TGTGCCAGCAGCCCCGAGGGCGGGGGGTACACAGATACGCAGTATTTT | CASSPEGGGYTDTQYF
TRBJ2-1 | TRBD1 | once | TRBV2 | TGTGCCAGCAGCTGGGGACAGATCAATGAGCAGTTCTTC | CASSWGQINEQFF
TRBJ2-3 | TRBD2 | . | TRBV13 | TGTGCCAGCAGCTTACGAGGCGCGGGAGGGAGCGGCACAGATACGCAGTATTTT | CASSLRGAGGSGTDTQYF
TRBJ2-3 | . | . | TRBV9 | TGTGCCAGCAGCTTAGGTACTACTAGCACAGATACGCAGTATTTT | CASSLGTTSTDTQYF
TRBJ2-7 | TRBD1 | . | TRBV6-1 | TGTGCCAGCAGTGAAGCTGAGACAGGGGGATACGAGCAGTACTTC | CASSEAETGGYEQYF
TRBJ2-7 | . | . | TRBV4-1 | TGCGCCAGCAGTCACCGGGACTCCCGCTCCTACGAGCAGTACTTC | CASSHRDSRSYEQYF
TRBJ1-2 | . | . | TRBV14 | TGTGCCAGCAGCCAAGATCTCAGGGGCCGCCCTAACTATGGCTACACCTTC | CASSQDLRGRPNYGYTF
TRBJ2-7 | . | . | TRBV6-1 | TGTGCCAGCAGTGAAGCGCTTCAGTTCTACGAGCAGTACTTC | CASSEALQFYEQYF
TRBJ2-3 | . | . | TRBV5-1 | TGCGCCAGCAGCTTGGTCTTCCGGGGGTTCACAGATACGCAGTATTTT | CASSLVFRGFTDTQYF
TRBJ2-3 | TRBD1 | . | TRBV5-1 | TGCGCCAGCAGCCGTTGGACAGGGAAGTTAGATACGCAGTATTTT | CASSRWTGKLDTQYF
TRBJ2-2 | TRBD2 | . | TRBV4-1 | TGCGCCAGCAGCCAAGTCGGGGGGACCGGGGAGCTGTTTTTT | CASSQVGGTGELFF
TRBJ1-5 | . | once | TRBV19 | TGTGCCAGTAGTCTACAGGGCAATCAGCCCCAGCATTTT | CASSLQGNQPQHF
TRBJ2-2 | . | . | TRBV2 | TGTGCCAGCAGTCCAGGGAACACCGGGGAGCTGTTTTTT | CASSPGNTGELFF
TRBJ2-1 | TRBD1 | . | TRBV6-1 | TGTGCCAGCAACCTGGACAGGGGAGGTGAGCAGTTCTTC | CASNLDRGGEQFF
TRBJ2-7 | . | . | TRBV4-1 | TGCGCCAGCAGCCAAGTCAGGGAGGGGGTGCCCTACGAGCAGTACTTC | CASSQVREGVPYEQYF
TRBJ2-1 | TRBD2 | . | TRBV4-2 | TGTGCCAGCAGCCAAGGGACGACTAGCGGGAGTACAGTGCAGTTCTTC | CASSQGTTSGSTVQFF